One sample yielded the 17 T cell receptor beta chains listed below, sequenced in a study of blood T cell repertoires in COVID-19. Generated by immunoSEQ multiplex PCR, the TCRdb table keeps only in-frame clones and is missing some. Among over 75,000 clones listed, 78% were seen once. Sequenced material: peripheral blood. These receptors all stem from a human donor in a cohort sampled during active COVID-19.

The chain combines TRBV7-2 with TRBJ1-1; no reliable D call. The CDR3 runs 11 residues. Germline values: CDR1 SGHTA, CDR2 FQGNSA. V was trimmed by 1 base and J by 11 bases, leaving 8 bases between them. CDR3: CASSLGPQAFF. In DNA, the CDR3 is TGTGCCAGCAGCTTAGGGCCCCAGGCTTTCTTT.

The CDR3 DNA reads TGTGCCAGCAGCTTAGATCGGAGACCGAACACTGAAGCTTTCTTT. Amino acid sequence: CASSLDRRPNTEAFF. This chain connects TRBV11-2 to TRBJ1-1, with no clear D. This CDR3 is 15 amino acids long. The V gene's germline CDR1 is SGHAT and CDR2 FQNNGV. V lost 0 bases and J 1 base, leaving 9 bases between the germline ends.

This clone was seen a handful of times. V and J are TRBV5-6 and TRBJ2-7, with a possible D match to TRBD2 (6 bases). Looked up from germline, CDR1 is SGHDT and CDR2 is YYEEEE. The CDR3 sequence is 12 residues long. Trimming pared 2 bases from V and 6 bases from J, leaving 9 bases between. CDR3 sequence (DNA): TGTGCCAGCAGCTTTGGGGGGTCCGAGCAGTACGTC. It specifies CASSFGGSEQYV.

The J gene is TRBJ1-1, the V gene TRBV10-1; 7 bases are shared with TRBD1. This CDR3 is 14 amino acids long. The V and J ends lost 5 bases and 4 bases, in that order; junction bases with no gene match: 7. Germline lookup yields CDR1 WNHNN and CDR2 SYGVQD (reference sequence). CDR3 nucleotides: TGCGCCAGCAGTAAGACAGGGCTGGTCACTGAAGCTTTCTTT. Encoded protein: CASSKTGLVTEAFF.

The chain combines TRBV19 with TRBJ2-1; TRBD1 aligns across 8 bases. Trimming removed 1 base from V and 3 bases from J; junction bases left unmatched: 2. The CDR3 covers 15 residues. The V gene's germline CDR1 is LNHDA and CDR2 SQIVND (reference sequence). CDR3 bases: TGTGCCAGTAGTATAGGGGGACAGGACTACAATGAGCAGTTCTTC. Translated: CASSIGGQDYNEQFF.

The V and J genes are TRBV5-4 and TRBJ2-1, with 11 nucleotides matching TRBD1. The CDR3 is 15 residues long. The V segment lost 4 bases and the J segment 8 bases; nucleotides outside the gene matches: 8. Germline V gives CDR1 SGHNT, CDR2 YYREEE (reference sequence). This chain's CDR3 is CASSPFPGQGDEQFF. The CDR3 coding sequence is TGTGCCAGCAGCCCCTTTCCGGGACAGGGGGATGAGCAGTTCTTC.

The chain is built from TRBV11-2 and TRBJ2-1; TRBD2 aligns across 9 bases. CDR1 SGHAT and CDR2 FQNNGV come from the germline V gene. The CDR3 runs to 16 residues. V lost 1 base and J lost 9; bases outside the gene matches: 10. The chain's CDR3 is CASSLGGGGASGEQFF. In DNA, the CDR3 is TGTGCCAGCAGCTTAGGCGGCGGGGGGGCCTCGGGTGAGCAGTTCTTC.

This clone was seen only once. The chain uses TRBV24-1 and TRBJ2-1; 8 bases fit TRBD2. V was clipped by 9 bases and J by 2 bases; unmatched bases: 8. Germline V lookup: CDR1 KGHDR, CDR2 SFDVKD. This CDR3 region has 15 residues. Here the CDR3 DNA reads TGTGCCACCCGAAGAAGCGGGAGCCCCTACAATGAGCAGTTCTTC. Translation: CATRRSGSPYNEQFF.

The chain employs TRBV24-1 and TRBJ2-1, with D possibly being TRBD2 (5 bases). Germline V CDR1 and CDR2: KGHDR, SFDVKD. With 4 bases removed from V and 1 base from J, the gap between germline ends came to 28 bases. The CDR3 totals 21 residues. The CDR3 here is CATSDPRGSGSTLTSYNEQFF. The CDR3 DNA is TGTGCCACCAGTGACCCTCGAGGGAGCGGAAGCACGCTCACATCCTACAATGAGCAGTTCTTC.

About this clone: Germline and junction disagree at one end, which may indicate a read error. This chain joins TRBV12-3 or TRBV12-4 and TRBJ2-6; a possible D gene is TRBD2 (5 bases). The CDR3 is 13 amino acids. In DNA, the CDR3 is TGTGCCAGTAGTTCGGGGGGGGCCAACGTCCTGACTTTC. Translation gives CASSSGGANVLTF.

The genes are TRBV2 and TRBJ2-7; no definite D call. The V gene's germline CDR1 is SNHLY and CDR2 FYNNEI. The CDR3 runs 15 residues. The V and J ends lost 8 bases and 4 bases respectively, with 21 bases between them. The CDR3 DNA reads TGTGCCAGCCGATTTCGTGAGCGTAACTGGTACGAGCAGTACGTC. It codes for CASRFRERNWYEQYV.

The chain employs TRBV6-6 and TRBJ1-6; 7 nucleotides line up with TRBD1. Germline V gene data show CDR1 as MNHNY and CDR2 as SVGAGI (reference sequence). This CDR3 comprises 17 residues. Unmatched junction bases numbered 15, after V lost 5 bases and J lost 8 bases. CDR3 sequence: CASSPTLDRDPYSPLHF. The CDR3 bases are TGTGCCAGCAGTCCCACCCTTGACAGGGACCCCTATTCACCCCTCCACTTT.

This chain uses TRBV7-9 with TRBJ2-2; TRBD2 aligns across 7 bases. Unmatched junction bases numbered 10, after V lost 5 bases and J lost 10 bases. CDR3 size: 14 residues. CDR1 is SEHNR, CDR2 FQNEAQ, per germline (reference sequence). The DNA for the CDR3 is TGTGCCAGCAGCAGCGGGATAGAGGTCGAGGAGCTGTTTTTT. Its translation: CASSSGIEVEELFF.

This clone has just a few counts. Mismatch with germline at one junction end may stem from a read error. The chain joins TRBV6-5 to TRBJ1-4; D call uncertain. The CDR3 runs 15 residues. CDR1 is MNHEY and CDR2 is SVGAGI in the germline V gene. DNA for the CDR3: TGTGCCAGCAGTAACTCCGGGTTAAATAATGAAAAACTGTTTTTT. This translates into CASSNSGLNNEKLFF.

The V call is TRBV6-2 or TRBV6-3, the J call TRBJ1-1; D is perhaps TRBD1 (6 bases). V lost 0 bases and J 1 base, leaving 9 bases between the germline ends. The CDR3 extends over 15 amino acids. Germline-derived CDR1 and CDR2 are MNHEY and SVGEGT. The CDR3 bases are TGTGCCAGCAGTTACTCGCTGGGGGCGAACACTGAAGCTTTCTTT. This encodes CASSYSLGANTEAFF.

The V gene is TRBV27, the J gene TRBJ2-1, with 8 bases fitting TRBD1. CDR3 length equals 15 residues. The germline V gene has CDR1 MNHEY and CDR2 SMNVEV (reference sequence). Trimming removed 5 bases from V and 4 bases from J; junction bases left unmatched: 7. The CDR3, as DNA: TGTGCCAGCAGTCCGGGAACAGGGGGTTACAATGAGCAGTTCTTC. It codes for CASSPGTGGYNEQFF.

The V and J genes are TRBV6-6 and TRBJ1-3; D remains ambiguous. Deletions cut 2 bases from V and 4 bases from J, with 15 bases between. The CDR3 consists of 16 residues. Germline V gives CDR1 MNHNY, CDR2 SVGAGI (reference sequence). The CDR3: CASSYVKRTDGNTIYF. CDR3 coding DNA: TGTGCCAGCAGTTACGTCAAGCGGACGGACGGAAACACCATATATTTT.